The 27 T cell receptor beta chains given below trace back to one sample, sequenced in a study of response to subunit inactivated influenza vaccine. TCRdb used MiXCR to reprocess the RT-PCR reads, holding one entry per CDR3 protein. The sample carries 500,000 to 700,000 distinct CDR3 sequences, roughly 25% recorded once. A further study also used this sample, focusing on T cells expressing NK-cell markers. That publication notes: Researchers built TCR beta cDNA using 5'RACE template switching with UMIs.

The sample was CD4+ T cells sorted from PBMCs, taken 12 days after vaccination. These receptors were collected from a man in his fifties who received an inactivated influenza vaccine.

The V and J genes are TRBV11-1 and TRBJ2-5; D gene unclear. This CDR3 is 14 amino acids long. The V end was cut by 5 bases, the J end by 4 bases, with 14 bases between. The germline V gene has CDR1 SGHAT and CDR2 FQDESV (reference sequence). CDR3: CASSPSAFRETQYF. For the CDR3, the DNA is TGTGCCAGCAGCCCCAGTGCGTTTAGAGAGACCCAGTACTTC.

The chain has TRBV20-1 and TRBJ2-7, with D perhaps matching TRBD2 (5 bases). Germline V CDR1 and CDR2: DFQATT, SNEGSKA (reference sequence). This CDR3 has 13 amino acids. V lost 7 bases and J lost 0, with 13 bases in between. CDR3: CSVPSPTSYEQYF. The CDR3 DNA reads as TGCAGTGTCCCTAGCCCAACCTCCTACGAGCAGTACTTC.

This clonotype showed up just a few times. This sequence joins TRBV28 and TRBJ2-5, with D possibly being TRBD2 (6 bases). V was trimmed by 7 bases and J by 7 bases, leaving 10 bases between them. The CDR3 sequence is 11 residues long. Germline V CDR1 and CDR2: MDHEN, SYDVKM. CDR3 sequence: CASNRRGTQYF. Written as DNA, the CDR3 is TGTGCCAGCAATCGGAGGGGGACCCAGTACTTC.

This clonotype showed up just once. The chain is built from TRBV5-1 and TRBJ1-2; D is unclear. The germline CDR1 and CDR2 sequences are SGHRS and YFSETQ. The CDR3 has 14 amino acids. V shed 0 bases and J shed 7 bases, with 13 bases lying between them. The CDR3 protein is CASSLVPGGGGYTF. The CDR3 DNA reads TGCGCCAGCAGCTTGGTCCCGGGAGGTGGTGGCTACACCTTC.

This clonotype came up a few times. This rearrangement joins TRBV4-1 to TRBJ2-1, with TRBD2 matching over 11 bases. With 1 base clipped from V and 0 bases from J, the junction kept 11 bases outside the gene matches. There are 20 residues in the CDR3. In germline, CDR1 is MGHRA, CDR2 YSYEKL. The CDR3, as DNA: TGCGCCAGCAGCCAAGGGCCGCCTTCTAGCGGGGGGTCCTCCTACAATGAGCAGTTCTTC. It encodes CASSQGPPSSGGSSYNEQFF.

V usage is TRBV12-3 or TRBV12-4 and J usage is TRBJ2-3; TRBD2 might be the D (5 bases). The CDR3 runs to 12 residues. Between the trimmed V and J ends, which lost 5 bases and 8 bases, there was a span of 11 bases. The CDR3 loop is CASSRTELTQYF. CDR3 DNA sequence: TGTGCCAGCAGTCGGACTGAACTTACGCAGTATTTT.

This clonotype was picked up one time. This sequence joins TRBV20-1 and TRBJ2-3; 8 bases are shared with TRBD2. CDR1 and CDR2 from the germline V gene are DFQATT and SNEGSKA (reference sequence). The CDR3 consists of 17 residues. V trimming: 3 bases; J trimming: 5 bases; junction bases outside the gene matches: 16. CDR3 sequence (DNA): TGCAGTGCTAGGCCCTCCGCGGGCGGCGGGAGGAGAGATACGCAGTATTTT. Amino acids: CSARPSAGGGRRDTQYF.

This clonotype was counted only a few times. This chain uses TRBV15 with TRBJ1-2; D is unresolved. CDR3 length equals 15 residues. Trimming removed 1 base at V and 8 bases at J, with 17 bases between. The germline V gene encodes CDR1 LNHNV and CDR2 YYDKDF (reference sequence). CDR3 region: CATSRAQASTNGYTF. In nucleotides, the CDR3 is TGTGCCACCAGCAGAGCCCAGGCTTCAACCAACGGCTACACCTTC.

This clonotype was detected only a few times. This sequence joins TRBV12-3 or TRBV12-4 and TRBJ1-3; a weak D match, TRBD1 (6 bases). The CDR3 sequence is 14 residues long. Trimming removed 7 bases at V and 0 bases at J, with 10 bases between. The CDR3 spells CASKTGTSGNTIYF. The CDR3 coding sequence is TGTGCCAGCAAAACAGGGACCTCTGGAAACACCATATATTTT.

There are a few counts of this clonotype. V gene TRBV28 combines with J gene TRBJ2-2; maybe TRBD1 (6 bases). The germline CDR1 and CDR2 sequences are MDHEN and SYDVKM. V was pared by 8 bases and J by 4 bases, with 11 bases between. This CDR3 has 13 amino acids. In DNA form, the CDR3 reads TGTGCCAGCCTAACCAGGGGCACCGGGGAGCTGTTTTTT. This codes for CASLTRGTGELFF.

This clonotype was seen a few times. The V call is TRBV19, the J call TRBJ2-7; D is undetermined. The CDR3 totals 15 residues. Trimming took off 1 base at V and 2 bases at J, with 12 bases between the two ends. Germline values: CDR1 LNHDA, CDR2 SQIVND (reference sequence). DNA of the CDR3: TGTGCCAGTAGTATAGTCGGACGGCTTACCTACGAGCAGTACTTC. Amino acids: CASSIVGRLTYEQYF.

This chain connects TRBV6-2 or TRBV6-3 to TRBJ2-5; D not resolved. The CDR3 sequence is 15 residues long. Trimming left V 7 bases short and J 7 bases short, with 22 bases between. Germline values: CDR1 MNHEY, CDR2 SVGEGT. The DNA of the CDR3 is TGTGCCAGCACCCAGTTAACGCTAGGAAGTTCGACCCAGTACTTC. Translating gives CASTQLTLGSSTQYF.

This clonotype has just a few counts. The chain carries TRBV7-9 and TRBJ1-6; D remains ambiguous. The germline gives CDR1 SEHNR, CDR2 FQNEAQ (reference sequence). The V and J ends lost 3 bases and 7 bases respectively, with 10 bases between them. The CDR3 sequence is 14 residues long. CDR3 sequence (DNA): TGTGCCAGCAGCTTTACGAACCTGAATTCACCCCTCCACTTT. Its protein product is CASSFTNLNSPLHF.

This sequence joins TRBV4-2 and TRBJ2-2; weak D call: TRBD2 (6 bases). There are 16 residues in the CDR3. V lost 0 bases and J 0 bases, leaving 8 bases between the germline ends. Germline V gene sequence: CDR1 LGHNA, CDR2 YNFKEQ. CDR3 nucleotides: TGTGCCAGCAGCCAAGAGGTAGCGGCGAACACCGGGGAGCTGTTTTTT. Protein sequence: CASSQEVAANTGELFF.

This clonotype was counted a few times. The chain has TRBV6-1 and TRBJ2-1, with TRBD2 matching over 7 bases. The CDR3 spans 14 residues. V was pared by 2 bases and J by 10 bases, with 8 bases of the junction left unmatched. CDR1 and CDR2 from the germline V gene are MNHNS and SASEGT. The DNA of the CDR3 is TGTGCCAGCAGTGAAAGGAGGACTAGGGACGAGCAGTTCTTC. It yields the protein CASSERRTRDEQFF.

CDR3 sequence (DNA): TGTGCCAGCAGCCTCCCCGGGACTAGCGGGATCAATGAGCAGTTCTTC. Its protein product is CASSLPGTSGINEQFF. The chain joins TRBV3-1 to TRBJ2-1; 13 nucleotides line up with TRBD2. CDR1 and CDR2 from the germline V gene are LGHDT and YNNKEL (reference sequence). The CDR3 extends over 16 amino acids. V shed 4 bases and J 6 bases; nucleotides not matched to a gene: 6.

In its sample, this clonotype was seen a few times. V usage is TRBV29-1 and J usage is TRBJ1-2; 9 bases map to TRBD1. V dropped 4 bases and J dropped 6; count of bases not matched to a gene: 6. This CDR3 contains 13 residues. The germline CDR1 and CDR2 sequences are SQVTM and ANQGSEA. The CDR3 region is CSVGTGVSNGYTF. CDR3 in DNA: TGCAGCGTTGGGACAGGGGTTAGTAATGGCTACACCTTC. The full variable domain, rest sourced from reference TRBV29-1 and TRBJ1-2, is SAVISQKPSRDICQRGTSLTIQCQVDSQVTMMFWYRQQPGQSLTLIATANQGSEATYESGFVIDKFPISRPNLTFSTLTVSNMSPEDSSIYLCSVGTGVSNGYTFGSGTRLTVV.

The chain recombines TRBV5-6 with TRBJ2-2; D uncertain. The germline gives CDR1 SGHDT, CDR2 YYEEEE. The CDR3 consists of 13 residues. Trimming removed 5 bases at V and 6 bases at J, with 11 bases between. Here the CDR3 reads CASSSPRAGELFF. Written as DNA, the CDR3 is TGTGCCAGCAGTTCCCCCCGGGCCGGGGAGCTGTTTTTT.

The chain uses TRBV11-2 and TRBJ2-7, with 7 bases fitting TRBD2. After removal of 4 bases from V and 3 bases from J, the junction contained 12 bases not matched to a gene. The CDR3 runs 16 residues. Per germline, CDR1 SGHAT and CDR2 FQNNGV. This chain's CDR3 is CASSSIGGVLVYEQYF. For the CDR3, the DNA is TGTGCCAGCAGCTCGATTGGGGGGGTATTAGTCTACGAGCAGTACTTC.

This clonotype was found a few times. This rearrangement joins TRBV7-2 to TRBJ2-1; possibly TRBD1 for D (5 bases). The germline V and J ends were trimmed by 3 bases and 2 bases, with 8 bases remaining between them. Germline V gene sequence: CDR1 SGHTA, CDR2 FQGNSA. The CDR3 totals 14 residues. The CDR3 here is CASSLGRAYNEQFF. Written as DNA, the CDR3 is TGTGCCAGCAGCTTGGGCAGGGCCTACAATGAGCAGTTCTTC.

This clonotype occurred a few times. The CDR3 loop is CASSLGATGRYNSPLHF. The CDR3 DNA sequence: TGTGCCAGCAGCTTAGGGGCCACGGGGCGCTATAATTCACCCCTCCACTTT. The chain carries TRBV7-2 and TRBJ1-6; D is possibly TRBD1 (5 bases). Trimming removed 1 base from V and 3 bases from J, with 13 bases in between. Germline V CDR1 and CDR2: SGHTA, FQGNSA. The CDR3 consists of 17 residues.

V gene TRBV29-1 combines with J gene TRBJ1-2; D is undetermined. Per germline, CDR1 SQVTM and CDR2 ANQGSEA. V was shortened by 6 bases and J by 2 bases, with 10 bases between the two germline ends. CDR3 size: 12 residues. This chain's CDR3 is CSVRAVNYGYTF. The CDR3 nucleotides read TGCAGCGTAAGGGCCGTAAACTATGGCTACACCTTC.

This clonotype was counted only a few times. This chain links TRBV5-1 with TRBJ2-5, with D possibly being TRBD1 or TRBD2 (5 bases each). The CDR3 loop spans 13 amino acids. Looked up from germline, CDR1 is SGHRS and CDR2 is YFSETQ. The V end lost 5 bases, the J end lost 0 bases, and 8 bases lay between the germline ends. The CDR3 nucleotides read TGCGCCAGCAGGTGGGGGTACCAAGAGACCCAGTACTTC. Residues: CASRWGYQETQYF.

This clonotype showed up just a few times. V and J are TRBV11-2 and TRBJ1-1; tentative D call: TRBD1 (6 bases). The V and J ends lost 1 base and 4 bases respectively, with 25 bases between them. Germline CDR1 is SGHAT and CDR2 is FQNNGV. The CDR3 totals 19 residues. CDR3 nucleotides: TGTGCCAGCAGCTTAGGGGAAATTACAGGGTCAGGCCTGCCCACTGAAGCTTTCTTT. It yields the protein CASSLGEITGSGLPTEAFF.

A few counts support this clonotype. The chain employs TRBV20-1 and TRBJ2-4; tentatively, D is TRBD1 (6 bases). CDR1 and CDR2 (germline): DFQATT, SNEGSKA (reference sequence). The CDR3 runs 13 residues. Trimming stripped 6 bases from V and 8 bases from J, with 17 bases between. The CDR3 here is CSASQKGVDIQYF. CDR3 nucleotide sequence: TGCAGTGCAAGCCAGAAGGGGGTGGACATTCAGTACTTC.

This clonotype was seen a handful of times. This chain links TRBV12-3 or TRBV12-4 with TRBJ2-7; the match to TRBD1 covers 7 bases. The CDR3 runs to 14 residues. The J segment lost 2 bases and the V segment lost 5 bases, leaving 6 bases of the junction unmatched. CDR3 residues: CASSPDRDPYEQYF. The CDR3 nucleotides are TGTGCCAGCAGTCCCGACAGGGACCCCTACGAGCAGTACTTC.

This clonotype was observed a few times. The chain links TRBV24-1 to TRBJ2-5; TRBD2 agrees at 9 bases. With 4 bases clipped from V and 2 bases from J, the junction kept 7 bases outside the gene matches. The CDR3 runs to 16 residues. Germline V gene data show CDR1 as KGHDR and CDR2 as SFDVKD. As DNA, the CDR3 is TGTGCCACCAGTGACGGGGGACTAGCAGAACAAGAGACCCAGTACTTC. Protein product: CATSDGGLAEQETQYF.